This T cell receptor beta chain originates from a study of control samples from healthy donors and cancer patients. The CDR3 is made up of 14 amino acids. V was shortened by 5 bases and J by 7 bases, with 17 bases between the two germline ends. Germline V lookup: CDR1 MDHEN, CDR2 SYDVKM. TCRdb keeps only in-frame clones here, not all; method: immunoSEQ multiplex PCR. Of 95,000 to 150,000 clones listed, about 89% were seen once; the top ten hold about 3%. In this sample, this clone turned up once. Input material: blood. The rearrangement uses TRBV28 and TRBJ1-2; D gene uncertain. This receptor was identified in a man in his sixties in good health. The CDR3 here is CASSRFQVWVGYTF. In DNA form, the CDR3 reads TGTGCCAGCAGTCGATTCCAGGTCTGGGTTGGCTACACCTTC.